A single TCR beta chain is shown here with its context. What it binds is unknown. This sample was taken from a study of cytomegalovirus exposure and HLA in healthy donors. Amplification used 60 Vbeta primers and 13 Jbeta primers. Generated by immunoSEQ multiplex PCR, the TCRdb table keeps only in-frame clones and is missing some. The sample carries some 74,000 clones, around three quarters recorded once. Per the germline V gene, CDR1 is MGHRA and CDR2 is YSYEKL. The ends lost 3 bases at V and 4 bases at J; junction bases unmatched: 20. This CDR3 has 20 residues. Study findings and constraints: Later analysis identified a missense DCLRE1C variant that was linked to TCR beta V- and J-gene trimming. CMV serostatus alone was available as immune exposure information. Analysis performed later found roughly 17,000 TCR beta sequences associated with HLA alleles at 0.05 false discovery rate.

Unrecorded immune exposures were likely, despite nominal health at sampling. This chain joins TRBV4-1 and TRBJ2-2; 7 bases are shared with TRBD1. This receptor was taken from a male donor in good health and CMV-seronegative. Source material: PBMCs. CDR3 region: CASSQRQGGSGFRRTGELFF. CDR3 bases: TGCGCCAGCAGCCAGAGACAGGGTGGAAGCGGATTTCGTCGCACCGGGGAGCTGTTTTTT.